These T cell receptor beta chains were read from a single sample in a study of cytomegalovirus exposure and HLA in healthy donors. Here immunoSEQ multiplex PCR was the method, and the copy in TCRdb shows in-frame clones only, minus some. The sample lists some 130,000 clones, around four fifths occurring once. Sequenced: PBMCs. The receptors derive from a man aged 30 to 39 in good health and CMV-seropositive. The conserved cysteine and the conserved F or W are not part of the CDR3 here. Some rows mark clone size as missing; the rest say once, few, many or name a class of expanded clone.

-	TRBV29-1	SVPGTSGGYTDTQY
once	TRBV11-1	ASSRTSGTQETQY
-	TRBV4-3	ASSQDTGGYEQY
-	TRBV6-5	ASREDTEAF
-	TRBV5-8	ASSHRTGGYEQY
-	TRBV18	ASSPVQDRGTYNEQF
-	TRBV7-3	ASSFGPSTEAF
-	TRBV4-2	ASSQEGGGLNTEAF
-	TRBV9	ASSQQGLGEKLF
-	TRBV19	ASSSALLAGGPKTQY
-	TRBV19	ASSIAPAGFGGYT
-	TRBV6-1	ASSTTGYSNQPQH
-	TRBV10-1	ASRSGGSGNEQF
-	TRBV29-1	SVGQGNTGELF
-	TRBV5-4	ASSLNRGAEQF
once	TRBV6-1	ATQGRGGTEAF
once	TRBV10-3	AISEQRGVTDTQY
-	TRBV19	ASSPTRQQNTEAF
-	TRBV11-2	ASSTPSGGGYNEQF
once	TRBV10-3	ATGLAGNNEQF
-	TRBV7-9	ASSYFQGDTEAF
-	TRBV5-1	ASSPGGTATYNEQF
-	TRBV18	ASSPRASGGSYEQY
-	TRBV25-1	ASSGTGGIANEKLF
-	TRBV6-6	ASSGTGDTTEAF
-	TRBV7-2	ASSLSLGQVNEQY
-	TRBV2	ASAGVRGGAGELF
-	TRBV7-7	ASSPGVGGDTQY
many	TRBV2	ASSADRGQGYGYT
-	TRBV12-5	ASGLALAGTAAST
-	TRBV15	ATSRGGRLGGNEQF
once	TRBV27	ASSLRGGDTQY
-	TRBV5-1	ASSFTAGVTYNEQF
-	TRBV29-1	SVGGAGNTIY
-	TRBV5-1	ASSLGSGTWDEQF
-	TRBV15	ATSRQGFETDTQY
-	TRBV28	ASSSQGDRGGTNEKLF
few	TRBV7-7	ASSLGGPYEQY
-	TRBV10-3	AISEATGARGYT
-	TRBV2	ASSRDRNNYGYT
-	TRBV11-2	ASSLAGQGYEQY
-	TRBV5-1	ASSLYRSGELF
-	TRBV6-5	ASRLIWRAEAF
once	TRBV28	ASSPHRTGRDTIY
-	TRBV19	ASRTEGGYGYT